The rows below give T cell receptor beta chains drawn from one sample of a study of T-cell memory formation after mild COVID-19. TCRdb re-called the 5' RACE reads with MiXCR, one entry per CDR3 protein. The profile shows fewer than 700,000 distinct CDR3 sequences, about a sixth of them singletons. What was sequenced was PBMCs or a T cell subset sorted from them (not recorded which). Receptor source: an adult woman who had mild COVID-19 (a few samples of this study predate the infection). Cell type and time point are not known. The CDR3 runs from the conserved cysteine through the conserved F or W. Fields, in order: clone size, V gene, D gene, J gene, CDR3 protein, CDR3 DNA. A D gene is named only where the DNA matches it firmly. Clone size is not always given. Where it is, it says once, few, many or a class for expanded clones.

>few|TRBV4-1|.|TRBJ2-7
CASSQAPGLWDEQYF
TGCGCCAGCAGCCAAGCCCCGGGACTCTGGGACGAGCAGTACTTC
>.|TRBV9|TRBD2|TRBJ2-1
CASSVDFFRAGVDNEQFF
TGTGCCAGCAGCGTAGATTTTTTTCGGGCGGGGGTTGACAATGAGCAGTTCTTC
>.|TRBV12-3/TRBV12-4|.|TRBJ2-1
CASSMIAASYNEQFF
TGTGCCAGCAGTATGATAGCGGCCTCCTACAATGAGCAGTTCTTC
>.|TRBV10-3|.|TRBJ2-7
CAISESTAYEQYF
TGTGCCATCAGTGAGTCGACAGCCTACGAGCAGTACTTC
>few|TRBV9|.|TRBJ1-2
CASSVVNRLNYGYTF
TGTGCCAGCAGCGTAGTAAATAGACTTAACTATGGCTACACCTTC
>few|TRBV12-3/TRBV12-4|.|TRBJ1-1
CASSIMNTEAFF
TGTGCCAGCAGTATAATGAACACTGAAGCTTTCTTT
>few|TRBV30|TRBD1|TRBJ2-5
CAWGQGARETQYF
TGTGCCTGGGGACAGGGGGCGCGGGAGACCCAGTACTTC
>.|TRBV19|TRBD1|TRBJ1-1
CASSIRPTGQLNTEAFF
TGTGCCAGTAGTATAAGACCCACGGGACAGCTGAACACTGAAGCTTTCTTT
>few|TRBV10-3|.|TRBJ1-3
CAISDTSSGNTIYF
TGTGCCATCAGTGATACTAGCTCTGGAAACACCATATATTTT
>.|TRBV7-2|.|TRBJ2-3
CASSFPSLIPAESTDTQYF
TGTGCCAGCAGCTTCCCCAGCTTAATTCCCGCGGAGAGCACAGATACGCAGTATTTT
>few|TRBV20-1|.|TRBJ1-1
CSASDPGEAFF
TGCAGTGCTAGTGACCCTGGTGAAGCTTTCTTT
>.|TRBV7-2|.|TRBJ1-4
CASSLAGLSEKLFF
TGTGCCAGCAGCTTGGCGGGACTCAGCGAAAAACTGTTTTTT
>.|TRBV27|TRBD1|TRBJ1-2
CASRAGGLYGYTF
TGTGCCAGCAGAGCAGGGGGCCTCTATGGCTACACCTTC
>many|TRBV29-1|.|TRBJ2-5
CSVGLAEETQYF
TGCAGCGTTGGGTTAGCGGAAGAGACCCAGTACTTC
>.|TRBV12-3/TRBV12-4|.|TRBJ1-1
CASSLAIDRMGGSEAFF
TGTGCCAGCAGTTTAGCGATCGACAGGATGGGTGGTTCTGAAGCTTTCTTT
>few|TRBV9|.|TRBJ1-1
CASSVGPLNTEAFF
TGTGCCAGCAGCGTAGGACCGTTGAACACTGAAGCTTTCTTT
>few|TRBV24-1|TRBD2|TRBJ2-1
CATSDPGTSGFYNEQFF
TGTGCCACCAGTGATCCCGGGACTAGCGGGTTCTACAATGAGCAGTTCTTC
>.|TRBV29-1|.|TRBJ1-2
CSVSQGQGYTF
TGCAGCGTCTCCCAAGGGCAGGGCTACACCTTC
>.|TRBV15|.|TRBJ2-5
CATSRGSDVETQYF
TGTGCCACCAGCAGAGGGAGTGATGTCGAGACCCAGTACTTC
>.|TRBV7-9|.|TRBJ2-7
CASRSGDRPLGEQYF
TGTGCCAGCAGAAGCGGGGACAGACCCCTTGGCGAGCAGTACTTC
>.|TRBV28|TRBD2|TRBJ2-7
CASSGSGSDEQYF
TGTGCCAGCAGTGGTAGCGGGAGCGACGAGCAGTACTTC
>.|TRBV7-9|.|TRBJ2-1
CASSLDWLANNEQFF
TGTGCCAGCAGCTTAGATTGGCTTGCAAACAATGAGCAGTTCTTC
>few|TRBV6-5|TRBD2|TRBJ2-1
CASSSPTSGSPYNEQFF
TGTGCCAGCAGTTCCCCGACTAGCGGGAGTCCCTACAATGAGCAGTTCTTC
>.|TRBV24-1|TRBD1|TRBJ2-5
CATSFGTGGVETQYF
TGTGCCACCAGTTTCGGGACAGGGGGTGTGGAGACCCAGTACTTC
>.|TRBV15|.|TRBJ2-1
CATSSYRGLYNEQFF
TGTGCCACCAGCAGTTACAGGGGACTCTACAATGAGCAGTTCTTC
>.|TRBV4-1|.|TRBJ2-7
CASSQDLRYEQYF
TGCGCCAGCAGCCAAGATTTAAGATACGAGCAGTACTTC
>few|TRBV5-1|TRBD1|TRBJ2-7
CASSPSTTGSEQYF
TGCGCCAGCAGCCCCTCAACGACAGGGAGCGAGCAGTACTTC
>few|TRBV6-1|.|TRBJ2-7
CASSEDVREQYF
TGTGCCAGCAGTGAAGATGTCCGGGAGCAGTACTTC
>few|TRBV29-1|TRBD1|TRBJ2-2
CSVYPDRGTNTGELFF
TGCAGCGTCTACCCGGACAGGGGGACGAACACCGGGGAGCTGTTTTTT
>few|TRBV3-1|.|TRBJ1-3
CASSQELGPFGNTIYF
TGTGCCAGCAGCCAAGAGCTGGGCCCGTTTGGAAACACCATATATTTT
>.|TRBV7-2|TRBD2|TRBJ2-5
CASSLGGRRETQYF
TGTGCCAGCAGCTTGGGCGGGAGGAGGGAGACCCAGTACTTC
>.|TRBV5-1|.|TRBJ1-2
CASSLGTVPNYGYTF
TGCGCCAGCAGCTTGGGGACAGTGCCTAACTATGGCTACACCTTC
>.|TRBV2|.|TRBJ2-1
CASRKNRETYNEQFF
TGTGCCAGCAGGAAGAACAGGGAAACCTACAATGAGCAGTTCTTC
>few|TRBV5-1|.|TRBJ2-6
CASSFYFSGANVLTF
TGCGCCAGCAGCTTTTACTTCTCTGGGGCCAACGTCCTGACTTTC
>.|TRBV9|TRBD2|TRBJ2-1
CASSTTSGGAYNEQFF
TGTGCCAGCAGCACCACTAGCGGGGGGGCCTACAATGAGCAGTTCTTC
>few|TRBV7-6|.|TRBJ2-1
CASSLGGSGNEQFF
TGTGCCAGCAGCTTAGGGGGATCAGGCAATGAGCAGTTCTTC
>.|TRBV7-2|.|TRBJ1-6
CASSLGQPRGPLHF
TGTGCCAGCAGCTTAGGACAGCCGAGAGGACCCCTCCACTTT
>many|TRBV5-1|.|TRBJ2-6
CASRTGPGANVLTF
TGCGCCAGCCGGACGGGTCCCGGGGCCAACGTCCTGACTTTC
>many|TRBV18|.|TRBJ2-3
CASSPTGGTDTQYF
TGTGCCAGCAGCCCCACCGGGGGCACAGATACGCAGTATTTT
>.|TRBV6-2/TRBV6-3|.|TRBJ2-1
CASRPISDTSYNEQFF
TGTGCCAGCAGGCCAATAAGCGATACCTCCTACAATGAGCAGTTCTTC
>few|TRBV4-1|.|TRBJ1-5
CASSQEGFQPQHF
TGCGCCAGCAGCCAAGAGGGATTTCAGCCCCAGCATTTT
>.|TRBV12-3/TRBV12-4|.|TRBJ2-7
CASSTTLAGTYEQYF
TGTGCCAGCAGTACCACGCTAGCTGGAACCTACGAGCAGTACTTC
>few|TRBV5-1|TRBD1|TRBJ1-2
CASSFDGQGSFNYGYTF
TGCGCCAGCAGCTTTGATGGACAGGGCTCCTTTAACTATGGCTACACCTTC
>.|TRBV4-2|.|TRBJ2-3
CASSQHAGTPDTQYF
TGTGCCAGCAGCCAACACGCGGGGACCCCCGACACGCAGTATTTT
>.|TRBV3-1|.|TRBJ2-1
CASSQDRLVQFF
TGTGCCAGCAGCCAAGATCGCCTAGTACAGTTCTTC
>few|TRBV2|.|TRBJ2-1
CASRASTSSYNEQFF
TGTGCCAGCAGGGCTAGCACGAGCTCCTACAATGAGCAGTTCTTC
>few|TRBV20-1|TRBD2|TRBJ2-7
CSARDYREVYEQYF
TGCAGTGCTAGAGATTATCGGGAGGTCTACGAGCAGTACTTC
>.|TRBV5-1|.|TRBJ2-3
CASRTGTSTDTQYF
TGCGCCAGCAGGACCGGGACCAGCACAGATACGCAGTATTTT